The 15 T cell receptor beta chains below come from one sample, sequenced in a study of cytomegalovirus exposure and HLA in healthy donors. PCR was performed using 60 Vbeta and 13 Jbeta primers. Repertoires were generated with immunoSEQ multiplex PCR, while TCRdb's copy carries only in-frame clones and drops some. The table has about 270,000 clones, roughly two thirds seen once; the top ten hold under 3%. The sequenced sample was PBMCs. All receptors derive from a female donor in good health and CMV-seronegative.

The genes are TRBV6-1 and TRBJ2-1, with 9 bases that match TRBD2. This CDR3 is built from 15 residues. Losses at the gene ends were 0 bases for V and 8 bases for J; bases not matched to a gene: 5. Germline V gene sequence: CDR1 MNHNS, CDR2 SASEGT. CDR3 region: CASSEAPAGGYEQFF. The CDR3 bases are TGTGCCAGCAGTGAAGCCCCAGCGGGAGGCTATGAGCAGTTCTTC.

This sequence joins TRBV4-2 and TRBJ1-1; the D gene is possibly TRBD1 (5 bases). The CDR3 has 18 amino acids. CDR1 and CDR2 from the germline V gene are LGHNA and YNFKEQ. The ends were cut back, 1 base at V and 2 bases at J, with 20 bases in the middle. CDR3 in DNA: TGTGCCAGCAGCCAAGGCGGGAGGGGTCGTCACGTAAACACTGAAGCTTTCTTT. Translated: CASSQGGRGRHVNTEAFF.

The J gene is TRBJ2-1, the V gene TRBV6-5; no reliable D call. The germline V gene encodes CDR1 MNHEY and CDR2 SVGAGI. V was pared by 3 bases and J by 5 bases, with 14 bases between. The CDR3 extends over 15 amino acids. The CDR3, as DNA: TGTGCCAGCAGTTATTGTATCCCTACCAACAATGAGCAGTTCTTC. Protein: CASSYCIPTNNEQFF.

This clone occurred a few times. The gene calls are TRBV15 and TRBJ2-4, with D perhaps TRBD2 (7 bases). The germline V gene encodes CDR1 LNHNV and CDR2 YYDKDF (reference sequence). The CDR3 runs 17 residues. Trimming removed 0 bases from V and 6 bases from J, with 18 bases in between. CDR3 region: CATSRDRRGWEGNIQYF. The CDR3 nucleotides are TGTGCCACCAGCAGAGATCGCAGGGGCTGGGAGGGAAACATTCAGTACTTC.

In its sample, this clone was seen once. One end of the junction is discordant with germline, which a read error may explain. V is TRBV7-9 and J is TRBJ1-3; the match to TRBD1 covers 8 bases. Germline CDR1 SEHNR, CDR2 FQNEAQ (reference sequence). The CDR3 totals 19 residues. As DNA, the CDR3 is TGTTCCAGCACCCTGTTTATTTTGGGGACAGGTGACTCTGGAAACACCATATATTTT. Its translation: CSSTLFILGTGDSGNTIYF.

The rearrangement joins TRBV2 to TRBJ1-3; D remains unclear. The CDR3 is made up of 15 amino acids. Germline CDR1 and CDR2: SNHLY and FYNNEI. V dropped 2 bases and J dropped 0 bases, with 8 bases sitting between them. CDR3 sequence reads: CASSEIRSSGNTIYF. CDR3 DNA: TGTGCCAGCAGTGAAATACGGTCCTCTGGAAACACCATATATTTT.

The chain recombines TRBV28 with TRBJ1-1; possibly TRBD1 for D (6 bases). CDR3 length: 12 amino acids. Trimming shortened V by 5 bases and J by 11 bases, and 15 bases separated the two germline ends. Germline V gene sequence: CDR1 MDHEN, CDR2 SYDVKM. The CDR3 here is CASSPPAQGAFF. The CDR3 nucleotides are TGTGCCAGCAGTCCCCCGGCGCAGGGGGCTTTCTTT.

This chain uses TRBV30 with TRBJ1-4; 7 bases are a match to TRBD1. Germline CDR1 and CDR2: GTSNPN and SVGIG (reference sequence). Trimming cost V 2 bases and J 7 bases; bases outside gene matches: 10. The CDR3 length is 15 residues. CDR3 sequence reads: CAWSPTGARGEKLFF. The CDR3 DNA is TGTGCCTGGAGTCCTACAGGGGCGCGGGGTGAAAAACTGTTTTTT.

This chain uses TRBV18 with TRBJ2-2, with D tentatively TRBD1 (7 bases). This CDR3 comprises 16 residues. Germline V CDR1 and CDR2: KGHSH, LQKENI. Trimming took 2 bases from V and 5 from J, leaving 15 bases between them. The CDR3 protein is CASSPSQTGTTGELFF. CDR3 nucleotide sequence: TGTGCCAGCTCACCATCGCAGACAGGGACTACCGGGGAGCTGTTTTTT.

V is TRBV6-5 and J is TRBJ2-2; TRBD2 is a possible D gene (5 bases). Germline V gene sequence: CDR1 MNHEY, CDR2 SVGAGI. V dropped 2 bases and J dropped 1 base, with 5 bases sitting between them. CDR3 length: 14 residues. The CDR3 loop is CASSYRGNTGELFF. The CDR3 bases are TGTGCCAGCAGTTACCGGGGGAACACCGGGGAGCTGTTTTTT.

J is TRBJ2-3 and V is TRBV28, with a weak D call TRBD1 (5 bases). Germline V gene lookup returns CDR1 MDHEN and CDR2 SYDVKM. This CDR3 is 16 amino acids long. Trimming took 5 bases from V and 0 from J, leaving 15 bases between them. This CDR3 is CASSTRTRPSTDTQYF. In nucleotides, the CDR3 is TGTGCCAGCAGTACACGGACAAGGCCTAGCACAGATACGCAGTATTTT.

The CDR3 spells CASHAGKGQMGETQYF. DNA of the CDR3: TGCGCCAGCCACGCCGGGAAGGGCCAAATGGGAGAGACCCAGTACTTC. This sequence joins TRBV4-1 and TRBJ2-5, with D possibly TRBD2 on 5 matching bases. The germline V gene has CDR1 MGHRA and CDR2 YSYEKL. V shed 8 bases and J shed 4 bases, with 23 bases lying between them. This CDR3 has 16 amino acids.

The chain employs TRBV2 and TRBJ1-5; 8 bases fit TRBD1. Germline V gene data show CDR1 as SNHLY and CDR2 as FYNNEI. Germline trimming cut 11 bases from V and 4 bases from J; bases unmatched to any gene: 7. The CDR3 sequence is 13 residues long. The CDR3 spells CAGRGQENQPQHF. Here the CDR3 DNA reads TGTGCCGGGCGGGGACAGGAAAATCAGCCCCAGCATTTT. The whole variable domain, filled in from reference TRBV2 and TRBJ1-5, reads EPEVTQTPSHQVTQMGQEVILRCVPISNHLYFYWYRQILGQKVEFLVSFYNNEISEKSEIFDDQFSVERPDGSNFTLKIRSTKLEDSAMYFCAGRGQENQPQHFGDGTRLSIL.

On this clone itself: This specimen includes other DNA sequences encoding the same CDR3. This chain joins TRBV29-1 and TRBJ2-7, with 8 positions matching TRBD1. V lost 4 bases to trimming and J lost 1 base; unmatched junction nucleotides: 3. The CDR3 runs to 13 residues. In germline, CDR1 is SQVTM, CDR2 ANQGSEA. In DNA, the CDR3 is TGCAGCGTTGGGAGGACAGGGTCCTACGAGCAGTACTTC. It translates to CSVGRTGSYEQYF.

The rearrangement joins TRBV4-1 to TRBJ2-7, with TRBD2 identical over 9 bases. The CDR3 sequence is 16 residues long. Looked up from germline, CDR1 is MGHRA and CDR2 is YSYEKL. The V gene end was trimmed by 0 bases and the J gene end by 4 bases; junction bases not matched to a gene: 7. CDR3 region: CASSQDRLAGQYEQYF. The CDR3 bases are TGCGCCAGCAGCCAAGATCGGCTAGCGGGACAATACGAGCAGTACTTC.